The rows below give T cell receptor beta chains drawn from one sample of a study of shared clonotypes between healthy human individuals. Measured with immunoSEQ multiplex PCR; TCRdb has only the in-frame clones, and not every one. The table includes around 640,000 clones, roughly 96% detected once. Material for sequencing was naive CD8+ T cells sorted from blood. These receptors came from a woman in her thirties in good health. Both conserved end residues are part of each CDR3. A D gene is named only where the DNA matches it firmly. Some rows have no size entry. The others give once, few or many, or a class for an expanded clone.

DNA: TGTGCCAGTAGTATAAGTCCAGCCCTGAACACTGAAGCTTTCTTT; CDR3: CASSISPALNTEAFF; D: NA; length: 15; size: NA; J: TRBJ1-1; V: TRBV19
DNA: TGTGCCAGCGGGGGACTGAGCTCCTACGAGCAGTACTTC; CDR3: CASGGLSSYEQYF; D: NA; length: 13; size: once; J: TRBJ2-7; V: TRBV27
DNA: TGTGCCAGCAGGTCCGGGTCTTACGAGCAGTACTTC; CDR3: CASRSGSYEQYF; D: NA; length: 12; size: NA; J: TRBJ2-7; V: TRBV7-8
DNA: TGTGCCAGCAGCCAAGATCCGGCAGGGCAAGGCCATGAGCAGTTCTTC; CDR3: CASSQDPAGQGHEQFF; D: NA; length: 16; size: NA; J: TRBJ2-1; V: TRBV4-2
DNA: TGTGCCAGTGCCCTTCCGGGCCCCTACAATGAGCAGTTCTTC; CDR3: CASALPGPYNEQFF; D: NA; length: 14; size: NA; J: TRBJ2-1; V: TRBV27
DNA: TGTGCCAGCAGTTTAGGCCCCGGAGCGTCTAGCACAGATACGCAGTATTTT; CDR3: CASSLGPGASSTDTQYF; D: NA; length: 17; size: NA; J: TRBJ2-3; V: TRBV27
DNA: TGCAGCGTTGAGGTCAGGGTGGAAGCTTTCTTT; CDR3: CSVEVRVEAFF; D: NA; length: 11; size: NA; J: TRBJ1-1; V: TRBV29-1
DNA: TGTGCCAGCAGCCCCCCTCAGCGGGGCTACGAGCAGTACTTC; CDR3: CASSPPQRGYEQYF; D: TRBD2; length: 14; size: NA; J: TRBJ2-7; V: TRBV9
DNA: TGTGCCAGTAATTTACCTAGGGTGAACACTGAAGCTTTCTTT; CDR3: CASNLPRVNTEAFF; D: NA; length: 14; size: NA; J: TRBJ1-1; V: TRBV19
DNA: TGTGCCAGCAGCGGACAGGGGTATGAGACCCAGTACTTC; CDR3: CASSGQGYETQYF; D: TRBD1; length: 13; size: NA; J: TRBJ2-5; V: TRBV6-6
DNA: TGTGCCAGCAGGCCGGGAGGCAATATCAATGAGCAGTTCTTC; CDR3: CASRPGGNINEQFF; D: TRBD2; length: 14; size: NA; J: TRBJ2-1; V: TRBV27
DNA: TGTGCCAGCAGCTTAGATACCGGCCATCAGCCCCAGCATTTT; CDR3: CASSLDTGHQPQHF; D: NA; length: 14; size: NA; J: TRBJ1-5; V: TRBV7-8
DNA: TGTGCCAGCACCCCTTTGGGACAGGTCCAAGGGTACGAGCAGTACTTC; CDR3: CASTPLGQVQGYEQYF; D: TRBD1; length: 16; size: NA; J: TRBJ2-7; V: TRBV28
DNA: TGTGCCAGCAGTCTAACCACGAGGCCCTACGAGCAGTACTTC; CDR3: CASSLTTRPYEQYF; D: NA; length: 14; size: NA; J: TRBJ2-7; V: TRBV27
DNA: TGTGCCAGCAGCTTAGTGAGGACAGGGCCATTCTTCGAGACCCAGTACTTC; CDR3: CASSLVRTGPFFETQYF; D: TRBD1; length: 17; size: once; J: TRBJ2-5; V: TRBV7-2